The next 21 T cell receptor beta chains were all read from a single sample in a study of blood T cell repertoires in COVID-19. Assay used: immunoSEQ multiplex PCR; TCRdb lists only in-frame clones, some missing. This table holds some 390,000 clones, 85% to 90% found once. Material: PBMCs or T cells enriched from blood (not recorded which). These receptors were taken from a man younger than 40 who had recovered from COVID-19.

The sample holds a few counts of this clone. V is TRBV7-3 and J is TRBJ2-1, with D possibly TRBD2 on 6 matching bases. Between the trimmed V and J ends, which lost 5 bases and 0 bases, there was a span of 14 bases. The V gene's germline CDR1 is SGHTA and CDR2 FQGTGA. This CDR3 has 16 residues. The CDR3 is CASSPFSGSSYNEQFF. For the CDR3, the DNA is TGTGCCAGCAGCCCCTTTAGCGGAAGCTCCTACAATGAGCAGTTCTTC.

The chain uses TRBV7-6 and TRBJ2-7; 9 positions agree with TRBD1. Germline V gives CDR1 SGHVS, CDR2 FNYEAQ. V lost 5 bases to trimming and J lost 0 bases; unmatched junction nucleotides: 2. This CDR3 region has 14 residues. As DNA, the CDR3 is TGTGCCAGCAGCAGGACAGGGGCCTCCTACGAGCAGTACTTC. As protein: CASSRTGASYEQYF.

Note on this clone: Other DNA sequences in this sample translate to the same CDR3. The CDR3 nucleotides read TGCGCCAGCAGCACCGGGGAGACCCAGTACTTC. It is translated as CASSTGETQYF. The J gene is TRBJ2-5, the V gene TRBV5-1; D call uncertain. Germline V gene data show CDR1 as SGHRS and CDR2 as YFSETQ. The CDR3 runs 11 residues. V dropped 4 bases and J dropped 5 bases, with 6 bases sitting between them.

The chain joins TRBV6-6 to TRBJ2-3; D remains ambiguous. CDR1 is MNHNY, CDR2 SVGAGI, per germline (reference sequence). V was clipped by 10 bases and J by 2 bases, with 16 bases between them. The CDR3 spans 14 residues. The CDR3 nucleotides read TGTGCCACCCATCCGCGAGGAGACACAGATACGCAGTATTTT. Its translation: CATHPRGDTDTQYF.

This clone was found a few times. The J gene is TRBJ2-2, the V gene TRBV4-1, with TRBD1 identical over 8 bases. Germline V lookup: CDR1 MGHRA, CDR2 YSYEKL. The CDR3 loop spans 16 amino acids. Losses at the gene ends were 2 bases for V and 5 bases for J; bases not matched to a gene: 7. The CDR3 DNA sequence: TGCGCCAGCAGCCAATGGAGGACAGGGCGAACCGGGGAGCTGTTTTTT. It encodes CASSQWRTGRTGELFF.

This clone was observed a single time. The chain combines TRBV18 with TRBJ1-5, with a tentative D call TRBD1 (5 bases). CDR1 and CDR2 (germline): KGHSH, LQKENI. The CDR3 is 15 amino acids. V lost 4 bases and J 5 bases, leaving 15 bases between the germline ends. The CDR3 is CASSLSGLRDQPQHF. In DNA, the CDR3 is TGTGCCAGCTCACTCTCGGGACTAAGGGATCAGCCCCAGCATTTT. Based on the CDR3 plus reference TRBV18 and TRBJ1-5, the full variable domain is NAGVMQNPRHLVRRRGQEARLRCSPMKGHSHVYWYRQLPEEGLKFMVYLQKENIIDESGMPKERFSAEFPKEGPSILRIQQVVRGDSAAYFCASSLSGLRDQPQHFGDGTRLSIL.

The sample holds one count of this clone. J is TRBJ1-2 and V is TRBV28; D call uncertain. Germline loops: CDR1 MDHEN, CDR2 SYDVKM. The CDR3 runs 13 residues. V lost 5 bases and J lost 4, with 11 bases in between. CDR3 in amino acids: CASSPSTIYGYTF. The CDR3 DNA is TGTGCCAGCAGTCCCAGTACGATCTATGGCTACACCTTC.

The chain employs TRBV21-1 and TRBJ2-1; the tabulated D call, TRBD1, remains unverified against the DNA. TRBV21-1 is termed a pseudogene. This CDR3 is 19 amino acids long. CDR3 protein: CASSKGGRGQRDPYNEQFF. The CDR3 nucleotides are TGTGCCAGCAGCAAAGGAGGCAGGGGGCAGCGAGACCCCTACAATGAGCAGTTCTTC.

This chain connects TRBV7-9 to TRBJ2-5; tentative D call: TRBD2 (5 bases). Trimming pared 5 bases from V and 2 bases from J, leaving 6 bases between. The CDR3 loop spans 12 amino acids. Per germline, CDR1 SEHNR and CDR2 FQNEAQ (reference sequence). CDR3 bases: TGTGCCAGCAGCCGGACTCAAGAGACCCAGTACTTC. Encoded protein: CASSRTQETQYF.

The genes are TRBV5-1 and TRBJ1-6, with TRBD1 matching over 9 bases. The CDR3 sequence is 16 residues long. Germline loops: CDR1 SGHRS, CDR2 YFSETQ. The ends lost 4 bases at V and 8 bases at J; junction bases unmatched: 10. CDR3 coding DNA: TGCGCCAGCAGCCGCCTTACAGGGGGCTTTGATTCACCCCTCCACTTT. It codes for CASSRLTGGFDSPLHF.

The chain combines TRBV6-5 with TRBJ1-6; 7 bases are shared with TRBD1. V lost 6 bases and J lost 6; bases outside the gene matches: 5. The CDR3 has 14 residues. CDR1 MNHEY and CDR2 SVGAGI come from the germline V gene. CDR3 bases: TGTGCCAGCAGCCGGGACAGTATTAATTCACCCCTCCACTTT. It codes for CASSRDSINSPLHF.

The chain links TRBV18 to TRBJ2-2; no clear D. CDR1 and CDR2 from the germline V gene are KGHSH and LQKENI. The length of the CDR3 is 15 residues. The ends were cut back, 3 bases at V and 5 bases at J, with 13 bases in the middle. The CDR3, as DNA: TGTGCCAGCTCACCCCTCGACATCCTTACCGGGGAGCTGTTTTTT. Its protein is CASSPLDILTGELFF.

CDR3 in amino acids: CASYSGLTEAFF. The CDR3 nucleotides are TGTGCCAGTTACTCGGGACTCACTGAAGCTTTCTTT. This chain joins TRBV19 and TRBJ1-1; a possible D gene is TRBD1 (5 bases). The germline V gene encodes CDR1 LNHDA and CDR2 SQIVND (reference sequence). With 8 bases removed from V and 4 bases from J, the gap between germline ends came to 11 bases. This CDR3 is 12 amino acids long.

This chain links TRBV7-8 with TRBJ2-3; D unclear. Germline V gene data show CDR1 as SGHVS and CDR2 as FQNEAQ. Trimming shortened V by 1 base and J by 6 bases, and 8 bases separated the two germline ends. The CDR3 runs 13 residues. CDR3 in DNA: TGTGCCAGCAGCTTAGGGGCCAGGGATACGCAGTATTTT. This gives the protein CASSLGARDTQYF.

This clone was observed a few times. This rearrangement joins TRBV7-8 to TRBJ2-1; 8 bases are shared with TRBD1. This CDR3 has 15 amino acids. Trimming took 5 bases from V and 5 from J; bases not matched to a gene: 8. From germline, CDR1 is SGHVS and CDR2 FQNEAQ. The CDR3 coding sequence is TGTGCCAGCAGCCTGGGGCAGGGGGCAAACAATGAGCAGTTCTTC. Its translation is CASSLGQGANNEQFF. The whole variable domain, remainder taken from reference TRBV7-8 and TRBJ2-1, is GAGVSQSPRYKVAKRGQDVALRCDPISGHVSLFWYQQALGQGPEFLTYFQNEAQLDKSGLPSDRFFAERPEGSVSTLKIQRTQQEDSAVYLCASSLGQGANNEQFFGPGTRLTVL.

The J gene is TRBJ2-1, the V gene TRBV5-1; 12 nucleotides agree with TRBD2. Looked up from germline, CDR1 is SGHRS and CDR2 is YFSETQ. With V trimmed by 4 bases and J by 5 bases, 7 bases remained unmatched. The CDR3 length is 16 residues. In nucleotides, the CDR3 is TGCGCCAGCAGCATGGGGGGACTAGCGGGTGACAATGAGCAGTTCTTC. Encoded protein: CASSMGGLAGDNEQFF.

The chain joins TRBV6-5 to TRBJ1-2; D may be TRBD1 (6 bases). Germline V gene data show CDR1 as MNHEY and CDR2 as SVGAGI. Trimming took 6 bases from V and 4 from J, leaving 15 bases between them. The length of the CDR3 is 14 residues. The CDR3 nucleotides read TGTGCCAGCAGGCCTAGCGGGGGCGGCTATGGCTACACCTTC. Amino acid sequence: CASRPSGGGYGYTF.

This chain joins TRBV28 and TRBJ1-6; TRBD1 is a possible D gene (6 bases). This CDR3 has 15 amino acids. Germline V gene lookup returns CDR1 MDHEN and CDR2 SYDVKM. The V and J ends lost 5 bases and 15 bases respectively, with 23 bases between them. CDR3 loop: CASSPDRDTGKLLHF. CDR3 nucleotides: TGTGCCAGCAGTCCCGACCGGGACACTGGAAAGCTCCTCCACTTT. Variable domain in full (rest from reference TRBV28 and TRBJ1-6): DVKVTQSSRYLVKRTGEKVFLECVQDMDHENMFWYRQDPGLGLRLIYFSYDVKMKEKGDIPEGYSVSREKKERFSLILESASTNQTSMYLCASSPDRDTGKLLHFGNGTRLTVT.

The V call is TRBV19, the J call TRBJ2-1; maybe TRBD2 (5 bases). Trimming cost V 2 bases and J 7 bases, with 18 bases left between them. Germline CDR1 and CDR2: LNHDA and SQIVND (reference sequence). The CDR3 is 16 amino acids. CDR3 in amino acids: CASSISSTRRDNEQFF. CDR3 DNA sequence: TGTGCCAGTAGTATATCGTCCACTAGAAGAGATAATGAGCAGTTCTTC.

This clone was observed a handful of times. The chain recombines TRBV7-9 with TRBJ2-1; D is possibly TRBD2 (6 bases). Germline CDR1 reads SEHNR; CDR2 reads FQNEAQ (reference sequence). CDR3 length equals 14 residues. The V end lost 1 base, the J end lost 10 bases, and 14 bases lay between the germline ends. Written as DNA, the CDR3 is TGTGCCAGCAGCTTAGTTGGCGGGGTTGACGAGCAGTTCTTC. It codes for CASSLVGGVDEQFF.

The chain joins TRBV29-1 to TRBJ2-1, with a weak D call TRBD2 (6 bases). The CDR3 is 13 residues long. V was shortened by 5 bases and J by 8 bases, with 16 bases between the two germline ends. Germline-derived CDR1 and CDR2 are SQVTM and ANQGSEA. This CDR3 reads CSVPSTSLDEQFF. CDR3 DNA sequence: TGCAGCGTTCCTTCTACTAGCCTGGATGAGCAGTTCTTC.